The 9 T cell receptor beta chains below come from one sample, sequenced in a study of neurological immune-mediated disorders. TCRdb re-called the 5' RACE reads with MiXCR, one entry per CDR3 protein. This sample has tens of thousands of distinct CDR3 sequences, with roughly 4% found just once. The sample consisted of PBMCs. These receptors were collected from a man aged 25 to 40 with multiple sclerosis.

Many counts were recorded for this clonotype. The CDR3 here is CASSFNGLSYEQYF. The CDR3 bases are TGCGCCAGCAGCTTTAACGGTCTCTCCTACGAGCAGTACTTC. The V call is TRBV5-1, the J call TRBJ2-7, with D unresolved. This CDR3 is 14 amino acids long. Deletions cut 2 bases from V and 0 bases from J, with 9 bases between. Germline V gene lookup returns CDR1 SGHRS and CDR2 YFSETQ.

This clonotype came up many times. The chain has TRBV12-3 or TRBV12-4 and TRBJ2-7; perhaps D is TRBD1 or TRBD2 (5 bases each). The CDR3 runs 13 residues. The V end lost 6 bases, the J end lost 7 bases, and 16 bases lay between the germline ends. DNA for the CDR3: TGTGCCAGCAGCCAAGGGACCTTCGGTGAGCAGTACTTC. This encodes CASSQGTFGEQYF.

This clonotype was seen ten or more times. This sequence joins TRBV4-1 and TRBJ1-4, with D unclear. Looked up from germline, CDR1 is MGHRA and CDR2 is YSYEKL. V was shortened by 4 bases and J by 17 bases, with 20 bases between the two germline ends. The CDR3 totals 13 residues. The CDR3 DNA follows: TGCGCCAGCAGCCTCCTTTCAGGCGGATCTCTTTTTTTT. This sequence encodes CASSLLSGGSLFF.

Turning to this clonotype: Given a much more abundant clone one base away, this may be a read error. The genes are TRBV12-3 or TRBV12-4 and TRBJ2-1; D is uncertain. This CDR3 comprises 13 residues. Between the trimmed V and J ends, which lost 7 bases and 10 bases, there was a span of 17 bases. In nucleotides, the CDR3 is TGTGCCAGCACTCAGGCAACCCAAGGGGAGCAGTTCTTC. It encodes CASTQATQGEQFF.

This clonotype appeared many times. This chain joins TRBV5-1 and TRBJ1-6; D unresolved. Trimming took off 3 bases at V and 8 bases at J, with 12 bases between the two ends. Germline V lookup: CDR1 SGHRS, CDR2 YFSETQ. The CDR3 runs to 14 residues. The chain's CDR3 is CASSSDEGHSPLHF. CDR3 bases: TGCGCCAGCAGCTCAGACGAAGGGCATTCACCCCTCCACTTT.

This clonotype has a count of ten or more. This chain joins TRBV11-1 and TRBJ2-1; 7 positions match TRBD2. V lost 5 bases and J lost 8; bases outside the gene matches: 15. The CDR3 sequence is 16 residues long. Germline CDR1 is SGHAT and CDR2 is FQDESV (reference sequence). The CDR3 DNA reads TGTGCCAGCAGCCCCCTACTAGCGCTGAGTGGCGATGAGCAGTTCTTC. Translated, it gives CASSPLLALSGDEQFF.

This clonotype was observed at least ten times. V is TRBV5-1 and J is TRBJ1-1; no definite D call. This CDR3 has 14 amino acids. Germline CDR1 reads SGHRS; CDR2 reads YFSETQ. V shed 4 bases and J shed 1 base, with 11 bases lying between them. The CDR3 loop reads CASSPGAGNTEAFF. The CDR3 bases are TGCGCCAGCAGCCCGGGAGCAGGGAACACTGAAGCTTTCTTT.

This clonotype was seen ten or more times. This chain connects TRBV12-3 or TRBV12-4 to TRBJ1-4; D is uncertain. The germline V and J ends were trimmed by 3 bases and 8 bases, with 4 bases remaining between them. The CDR3 covers 11 residues. This CDR3 is CASSFREKLFF. DNA of the CDR3: TGTGCCAGCAGTTTCAGGGAAAAACTGTTTTTT.

This clonotype was picked up many times. J is TRBJ2-2 and V is TRBV5-1; 9 bases fit TRBD1. CDR3 length equals 16 residues. CDR1 and CDR2 (germline): SGHRS, YFSETQ. The V and J ends lost 4 bases and 2 bases, in that order; junction bases with no gene match: 6. The CDR3 nucleotides are TGCGCCAGCAGCCGCCGGGACAGGGATAACACCGGGGAGCTGTTTTTT. It is translated as CASSRRDRDNTGELFF.